This passage covers 16 T cell receptor beta chains from one sample sequenced in a study of cytomegalovirus exposure and HLA in healthy donors. Measured with immunoSEQ multiplex PCR; TCRdb has only the in-frame clones, and not every one. This table has hundreds of thousands of clones, about nine tenths appearing once. The sequenced material came from PBMCs. All receptors derive from a woman aged 18-29 years in good health and CMV-seronegative.

The rearrangement joins TRBV30 to TRBJ1-6; 10 nucleotides line up with TRBD1. The length of the CDR3 is 15 residues. Per germline, CDR1 GTSNPN and CDR2 SVGIG (reference sequence). The trim removed 2 bases at V and 10 bases at J, leaving 8 bases unmatched. The CDR3 loop reads CAWSLDRGLWSPLHF. The CDR3 region has the DNA TGTGCCTGGAGTCTCGACAGGGGGCTTTGGTCACCCCTCCACTTT.

This chain connects TRBV2 to TRBJ1-3; D gene ambiguous. V was clipped by 6 bases and J by 0 bases, with 15 bases between them. CDR3 length: 16 residues. Germline V gives CDR1 SNHLY, CDR2 FYNNEI. CDR3 nucleotides: TGTGCCAGCAGCCGGCAGGCACTTAGCTCTGGAAACACCATATATTTT. This translates into CASSRQALSSGNTIYF. Filled out from reference TRBV2 and TRBJ1-3, the complete variable domain reads EPEVTQTPSHQVTQMGQEVILRCVPISNHLYFYWYRQILGQKVEFLVSFYNNEISEKSEIFDDQFSVERPDGSNFTLKIRSTKLEDSAMYFCASSRQALSSGNTIYFGEGSWLTVV.

V is TRBV5-5 and J is TRBJ1-5; D might be TRBD1 (6 bases). V was clipped by 3 bases and J by 1 base, with 8 bases between them. The CDR3 has 14 residues. Germline V gene sequence: CDR1 SGHKS, CDR2 YYEKEE (reference sequence). The CDR3 region has the DNA TGTGCCAGCAGCTCGGGACAAAGCAATCAGCCCCAGCATTTT. Protein: CASSSGQSNQPQHF.

The V call is TRBV18, the J call TRBJ1-1; 9 positions agree with TRBD1. This CDR3 has 16 residues. V trimming: 4 bases; J trimming: 1 base; junction bases outside the gene matches: 7. Germline CDR1 reads KGHSH; CDR2 reads LQKENI. This CDR3 reads CASSHGQGPQNTEAFF. The CDR3 nucleotides are TGTGCCAGCTCACACGGACAGGGGCCACAGAACACTGAAGCTTTCTTT.

This chain links TRBV7-8 with TRBJ2-7; 9 bases are shared with TRBD2. This CDR3 contains 14 residues. Unmatched junction bases numbered 4, after V lost 3 bases and J lost 4 bases. The V gene's germline CDR1 is SGHVS and CDR2 FQNEAQ. The CDR3 reads CASSFGSGGYEQYF. The CDR3 DNA is TGTGCCAGCAGCTTTGGTAGCGGGGGTTACGAGCAGTACTTC.

V usage is TRBV29-1 and J usage is TRBJ2-1; 7 nucleotides line up with TRBD2. V gave up 6 bases and J gave up 2 bases; unmatched junction bases: 13. Germline assignment: CDR1 SQVTM and CDR2 ANQGSEA. CDR3 size: 16 residues. CDR3 nucleotides: TGCAGCGTGGGGGGGGACGTTCAAAAAGCCTACAATGAGCAGTTCTTC. The encoded protein is CSVGGDVQKAYNEQFF.

This rearrangement joins TRBV19 to TRBJ2-7; 14 bases line up with TRBD2. V was clipped by 3 bases and J by 5 bases; unmatched bases: 0. The length of the CDR3 is 14 residues. CDR1 is LNHDA, CDR2 SQIVND, per germline (reference sequence). The CDR3 DNA is TGTGCCAGTAGTATGGGACTAGCGGGAGACGAGCAGTACTTC. Its translation is CASSMGLAGDEQYF.

The rearrangement uses TRBV6-6 and TRBJ2-7; possible D gene TRBD1, 6 bases. The CDR3 is 14 residues long. The germline V and J ends were trimmed by 6 bases and 0 bases, with 12 bases remaining between them. Germline-derived CDR1 and CDR2 are MNHNY and SVGAGI (reference sequence). The chain's CDR3 is CASRPGQTSYEQYF. Here the CDR3 DNA reads TGTGCCAGCAGACCCGGACAGACCTCCTACGAGCAGTACTTC.

The chain joins TRBV7-9 to TRBJ2-7; no definite D call. The CDR3 runs 12 residues. Trimming shortened V by 2 bases and J by 5 bases, and 7 bases separated the two germline ends. Germline CDR1 reads SEHNR; CDR2 reads FQNEAQ (reference sequence). The chain's CDR3 is CASSLLEHEQYF. The CDR3, as DNA: TGTGCCAGCAGCTTACTGGAGCACGAGCAGTACTTC.

This rearrangement joins TRBV6-1 to TRBJ2-1, with 11 bases matching TRBD1. Germline values: CDR1 MNHNS, CDR2 SASEGT. Trimming removed 1 base from V and 9 bases from J; junction bases left unmatched: 5. This CDR3 has 15 residues. The DNA of the CDR3 is TGTGCCAGCAGTGAAGGCCGGGACAGGGGGTTTGAGCAGTTCTTC. Translation gives CASSEGRDRGFEQFF.

The CDR3 DNA reads as TGCGCCAGCACCCTACAGGGGGGTCTTTACAATGAGCAGTTCTTC. Its translation is CASTLQGGLYNEQFF. The chain recombines TRBV4-1 with TRBJ2-1; 8 positions match TRBD1. The J segment lost 4 bases and the V segment lost 7 bases, leaving 9 bases of the junction unmatched. In germline, CDR1 is MGHRA, CDR2 YSYEKL. CDR3 length: 15 residues.

The CDR3 loop is CASSEYSGFKAFF. CDR3 DNA sequence: TGTGCCAGCAGTGAATACTCCGGGTTTAAGGCTTTCTTT. The genes are TRBV6-1 and TRBJ1-1; D not certain. The germline gives CDR1 MNHNS, CDR2 SASEGT. The ends were cut back, 2 bases at V and 11 bases at J, with 15 bases in the middle. The CDR3 loop spans 13 amino acids.

The chain uses TRBV19 and TRBJ1-2; D might be TRBD1 (5 bases). The CDR3 extends over 14 amino acids. Trimming stripped 5 bases from V and 7 bases from J, with 17 bases between. CDR1 and CDR2 (germline): LNHDA, SQIVND (reference sequence). CDR3 nucleotide sequence: TGTGCCAGTAGTCTGGGACTGCAACGGGGTGGCTACACCTTC. Amino acid sequence: CASSLGLQRGGYTF.

The gene calls are TRBV15 and TRBJ2-1, with D tentatively TRBD1 (6 bases). The germline gives CDR1 LNHNV, CDR2 YYDKDF (reference sequence). The CDR3 runs to 12 residues. Trimming pared 6 bases from V and 10 bases from J, leaving 13 bases between. CDR3 protein: CATSQTGLEQFF. The CDR3 bases are TGTGCCACCAGTCAAACAGGGCTAGAGCAGTTCTTC.

This clone was observed a few times. The chain has TRBV19 and TRBJ2-7; tentatively, D is TRBD1 (6 bases). V was pared by 4 bases and J by 2 bases, with 9 bases between. This CDR3 is built from 13 residues. CDR1 and CDR2 (germline): LNHDA, SQIVND (reference sequence). The CDR3 DNA reads TGTGCCAGTAGTACCGGACAGACCTACGAGCAGTACTTC. Protein sequence: CASSTGQTYEQYF.

The V gene is TRBV9, the J gene TRBJ1-6, with 11 positions matching TRBD1. The V gene end was trimmed by 5 bases and the J gene end by 10 bases; junction bases not matched to a gene: 5. Germline V lookup: CDR1 SGDLS, CDR2 YYNGEE. This CDR3 region has 14 residues. The CDR3 DNA reads as TGTGCCAGCAGACTGGGACAGGGGGAATCACCCCTCCACTTT. This encodes CASRLGQGESPLHF.